These 5 T cell receptor beta chains were sequenced from one sample in a study of shared clonotypes between healthy human individuals. Sequencing was performed with immunoSEQ multiplex PCR; in TCRdb, only in-frame clones are kept and a portion is missing. The sample records about 510,000 clones, over 60% being singletons. The sample was PBMCs. Receptors originate from a middle-aged woman in good health. Some clones in this sample may be carry-over from other donors' samples.

The chain joins TRBV7-3 to TRBJ2-5; weak D call: TRBD2 (6 bases). The CDR3 sequence is 13 residues long. Germline V gene lookup returns CDR1 SGHTA and CDR2 FQGTGA. Trimming removed 3 bases at V and 5 bases at J, with 10 bases between. CDR3 sequence reads: CASSLAGRETQYF. DNA of the CDR3: TGTGCCAGCAGCTTGGCGGGACGTGAGACCCAGTACTTC.

This clone has a single count. The J gene is TRBJ2-1, the V gene TRBV11-3, with D perhaps TRBD1 (5 bases). This CDR3 is 14 amino acids long. The germline CDR1 and CDR2 sequences are SGHNT and YENEEA. Trimming cost V 5 bases and J 4 bases, with 12 bases left between them. The CDR3 sequence is CASSEGAGYNEQFF. The CDR3 nucleotides read TGTGCCAGCAGCGAAGGGGCTGGGTACAATGAGCAGTTCTTC.

This clone appeared a single time. The chain couples TRBV21-1 to TRBJ2-2; whether TRBD2, the table's D call, matches the DNA was not checked. TRBV21-1 is a pseudogene segment. The CDR3 has 14 amino acids. The CDR3 loop reads CASSNKRSTGELFF. For the CDR3, the DNA is TGTGCCAGCAGCAATAAAAGGAGCACCGGGGAGCTGTTTTTT.

The V call is TRBV19, the J call TRBJ2-5; D is ambiguous. Germline CDR1 LNHDA, CDR2 SQIVND (reference sequence). The CDR3 is made up of 15 amino acids. V was cut by 4 bases and J by 3 bases, with 15 bases left in between. The CDR3 here is CASSTRGSRKETQYF. CDR3 DNA: TGTGCCAGTAGTACCCGTGGTAGCCGCAAAGAGACCCAGTACTTC.

This clone was picked up a small number of times. CDR3 coding DNA: TGTGCCAGCAGACCCGACAGGGAAGTCAACATTCAGTACTTC. Its protein is CASRPDREVNIQYF. The chain is built from TRBV6-5 and TRBJ2-4, with TRBD1 matching 7 bases. The V segment lost 6 bases and the J segment 7 bases; nucleotides outside the gene matches: 9. CDR1 is MNHEY, CDR2 SVGAGI, per germline. The CDR3 consists of 14 residues.